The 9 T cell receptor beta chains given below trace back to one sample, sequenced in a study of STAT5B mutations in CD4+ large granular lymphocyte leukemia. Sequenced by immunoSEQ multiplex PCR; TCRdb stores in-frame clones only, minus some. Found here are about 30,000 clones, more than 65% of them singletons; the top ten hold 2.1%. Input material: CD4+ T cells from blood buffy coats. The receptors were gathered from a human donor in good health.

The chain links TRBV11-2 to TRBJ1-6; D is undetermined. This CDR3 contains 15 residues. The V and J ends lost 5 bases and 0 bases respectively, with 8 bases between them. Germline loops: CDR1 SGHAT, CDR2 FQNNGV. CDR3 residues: CASSLTVSYNSPLHF. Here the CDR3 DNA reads TGTGCCAGCAGCCTAACGGTCTCCTATAATTCACCCCTCCACTTT.

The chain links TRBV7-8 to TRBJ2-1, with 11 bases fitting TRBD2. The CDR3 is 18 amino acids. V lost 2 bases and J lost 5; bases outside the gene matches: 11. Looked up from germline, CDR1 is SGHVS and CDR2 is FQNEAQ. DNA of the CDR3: TGTGCCAGCAGCTTAACACCTCGACTAGCGGGGCCCCACAATGAGCAGTTCTTC. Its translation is CASSLTPRLAGPHNEQFF.

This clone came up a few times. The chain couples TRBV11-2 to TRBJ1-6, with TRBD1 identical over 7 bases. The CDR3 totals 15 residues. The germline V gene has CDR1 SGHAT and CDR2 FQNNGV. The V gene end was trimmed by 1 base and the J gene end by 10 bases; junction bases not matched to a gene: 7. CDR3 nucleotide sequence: TGTGCCAGCAGCTTAGCTGGGACAGACTCATCACCCCTCCACTTT. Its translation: CASSLAGTDSSPLHF.

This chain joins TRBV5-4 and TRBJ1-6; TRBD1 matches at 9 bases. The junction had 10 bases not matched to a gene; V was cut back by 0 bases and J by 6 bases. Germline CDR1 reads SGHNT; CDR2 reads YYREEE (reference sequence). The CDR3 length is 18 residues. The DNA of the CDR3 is TGTGCCAGCAGCTTGGACCCTCCGGGACAGGGACTTAATTCACCCCTCCACTTT. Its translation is CASSLDPPGQGLNSPLHF.

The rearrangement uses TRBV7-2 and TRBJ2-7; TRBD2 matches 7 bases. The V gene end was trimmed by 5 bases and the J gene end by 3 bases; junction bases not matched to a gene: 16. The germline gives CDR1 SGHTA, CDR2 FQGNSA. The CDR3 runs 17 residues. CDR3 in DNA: TGTGCCAGCAGCCCACCCACTTTTGCGGGGGTCGGCTACGAGCAGTACTTC. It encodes CASSPPTFAGVGYEQYF.

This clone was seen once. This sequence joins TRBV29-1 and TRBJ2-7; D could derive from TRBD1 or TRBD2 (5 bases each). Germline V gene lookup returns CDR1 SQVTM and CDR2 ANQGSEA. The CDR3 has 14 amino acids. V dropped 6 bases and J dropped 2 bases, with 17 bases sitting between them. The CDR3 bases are TGCAGCGTGGGGACGCCGGACGGAGCCTACGAGCAGTACTTC. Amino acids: CSVGTPDGAYEQYF.

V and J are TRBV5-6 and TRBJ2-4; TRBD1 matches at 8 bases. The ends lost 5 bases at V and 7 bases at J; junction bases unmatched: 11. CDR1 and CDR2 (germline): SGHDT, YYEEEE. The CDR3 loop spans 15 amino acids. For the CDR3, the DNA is TGTGCCAGCAGAGCGATTCAGGGGGCCGGGAACATTCAGTACTTC. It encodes CASRAIQGAGNIQYF.

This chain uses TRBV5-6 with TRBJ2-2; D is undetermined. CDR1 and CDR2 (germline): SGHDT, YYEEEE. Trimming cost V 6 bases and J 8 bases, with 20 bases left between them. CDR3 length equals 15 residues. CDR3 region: CASTHRQRGSGELFF. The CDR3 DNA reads TGTGCCAGCACCCACCGACAACGAGGATCTGGGGAGCTGTTTTTT.

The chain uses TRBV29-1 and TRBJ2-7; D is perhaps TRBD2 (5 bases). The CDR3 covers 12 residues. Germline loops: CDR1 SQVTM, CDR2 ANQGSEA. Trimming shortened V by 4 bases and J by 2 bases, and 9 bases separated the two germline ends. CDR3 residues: CSVADGTYEQYF. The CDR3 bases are TGCAGCGTTGCGGACGGGACCTACGAGCAGTACTTC.